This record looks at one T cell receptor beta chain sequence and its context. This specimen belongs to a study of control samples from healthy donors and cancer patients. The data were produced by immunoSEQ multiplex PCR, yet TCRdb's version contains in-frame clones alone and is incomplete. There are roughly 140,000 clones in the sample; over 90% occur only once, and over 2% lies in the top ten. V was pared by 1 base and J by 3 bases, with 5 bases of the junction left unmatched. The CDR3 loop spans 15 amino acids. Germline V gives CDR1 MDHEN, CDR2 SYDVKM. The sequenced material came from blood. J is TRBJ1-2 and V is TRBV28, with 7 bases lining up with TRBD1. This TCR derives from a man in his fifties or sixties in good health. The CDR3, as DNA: TGTGCCAGCAGTTTATCGGACAGGATCGACTATGGCTACACCTTC. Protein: CASSLSDRIDYGYTF.